This T cell receptor (beta chain) emerged from a study of identical twins (dated by TCRdb to about 2016). Study-level background: To test whether fetal clonotypes persist, the study used deep sequencing on TCR alpha and beta repertoires from monozygotic twins, unrelated adults of various ages, and cord blood. Replicate twin experiments were performed at different times using different library preparation protocols to rule out contamination.

On the study overall, not on this receptor specifically: Fewer insertions were carried by abundant cord blood beta clonotypes, a similar but weaker trend appeared in young adult naive repertoires, and no such trend appeared in memory repertoires. Compared with coincidental sharing between unrelated individuals, out-of-frame TCR alpha sequences shared between twins showed an excess of sequences with low generation probability. Because the same donors could not be followed over many years, the conclusions relied on cross-sectional statistical analysis. In beta out-of-frame sequences, excess twin sharing was weaker, because having fewer shared sequences lowered the signal-to-noise ratio. Out-of-frame TCR alpha sharing in monozygotic twins was systematically underestimated by recombination models, whereas sharing between unrelated individuals was in agreement with the recombination models. Zero-insertion analyses could be partly confounded by invariant T cells such as MAIT and iNKT, though diverse VJ usage argued against such confounding for most clonotypes.

Every donor was a healthy Caucasian. Using Miltenyi CD45RO+ enrichment and human naive T-cell isolation kits, memory (CD45RO+) and naive T cells were isolated from PBMC. Taken from cysteine to phenylalanine, the CDR3 has 16 residues. Here the CDR3 DNA is all that survives: 48 bases in frame from base 1. Trimming leaves V shorter by 0 bases and J shorter by 4 bases, with the junction holding 7 bases beyond the gene matches. The germline V gene yields SGHDT for CDR1 and YYEEEE for CDR2. In this sample, this clonotype turned up a few times. Its antigen specificity is not known. Per-nucleotide qualities are absent, and no much larger clonotype sits a single base away. Libraries were made using 5' RACE. The sequencer listed for this sample is Illumina HiSeq 2000. Template switching added a universal primer binding site, and the final cDNA carried a unique molecular identifier that allowed TCR cDNA molecules to be counted accurately. Specific primers in the conserved constant-segment region were used to synthesize first-strand cDNA for TCR alpha and beta chains. To control for contamination, every cDNA library carried two barcodes: a SMART-Mk sample barcode plus Illumina barcodes. TruSeq adapter sequences and Illumina sample barcodes were added in two successive PCR steps. TCR alpha and beta cDNA libraries were sequenced on the Illumina HiSeq platform with custom primers. The published analysis was carried out like this. MiGEC was used to process raw reads and extract unique molecular identifiers, and MiXCR was used to find CDR3 positions. For each individual, recombination models were inferred using an EM algorithm with the repgenHMM and IGoR tools. The analysis of shared clonotypes was done with the tcR package in R, with sharing normalized by the product of cloneset sizes. To study raw recombination without the effects of thymic and clonal selection, out-of-frame nonproductive sequences were analyzed. The public reads were reprocessed in TCRdb via fastp at Q25 and MiXCR, keeping in-frame beta chains. CDR3 protein duplicates are merged, each entry listing the most common genes and DNA. The authors' filters were not applied to this entry. The sample data list roughly 250,000 distinct CDR3 sequences, and about an eighth of these were observed just once. The ten largest clonotypes hold 8.5% to 10% of the sample.

The sequence came from a woman between 18 and 29 years old in good health. Recombination connected TRBV5-6 to TRBJ2-1; 7 bases in the middle match TRBD2. What was sequenced was memory (CD45RO+) T cells sorted from blood. The cell subset or site label of this sample denotes: CD45RO+ enriched T cells. The bases are TGTGCCAGCAGCTTGGCGCCGGGAGGAGGGTACAATGAGCAGTTCTTC. This codes for CASSLAPGGGYNEQFF.